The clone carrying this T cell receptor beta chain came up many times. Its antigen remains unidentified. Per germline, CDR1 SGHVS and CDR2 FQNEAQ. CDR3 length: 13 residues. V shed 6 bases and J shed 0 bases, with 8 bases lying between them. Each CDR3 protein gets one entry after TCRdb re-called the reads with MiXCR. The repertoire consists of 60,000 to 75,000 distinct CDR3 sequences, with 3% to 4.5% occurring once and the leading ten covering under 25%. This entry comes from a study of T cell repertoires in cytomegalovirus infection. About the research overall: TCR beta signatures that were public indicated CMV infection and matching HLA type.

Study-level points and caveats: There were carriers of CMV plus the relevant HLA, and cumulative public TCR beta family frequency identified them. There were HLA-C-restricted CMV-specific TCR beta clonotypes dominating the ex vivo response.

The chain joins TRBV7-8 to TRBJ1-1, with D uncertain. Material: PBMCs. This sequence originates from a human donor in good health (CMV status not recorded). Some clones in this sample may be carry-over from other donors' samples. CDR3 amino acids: CASRRTVNTEAFF. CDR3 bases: TGTGCCAGCAGGAGGACGGTGAACACTGAAGCTTTCTTT.